The entry below gives a single T cell receptor (beta chain) sequence along with its context. Its matching antigen is unknown. Gene names and germline match the mouse. The read stops 1 residue short of the end of the CDR3; the missing end is completed from the germline J gene. This sample stems from a study of tissue T cells after allogeneic stem cell transplantation. Study results and caveats: Alloreactivity or antigen specificity of tissue TCRs was not determined; some clones might be host cells.

The CDR3 is 13 amino acids. From germline, CDR1 is MSHET and CDR2 SYDVDS. The V segment lost 3 bases and the J segment 4 bases; nucleotides outside the gene matches: 2. TCRdb keeps only in-frame clones here, not all; method: immunoSEQ multiplex PCR. The data contain several thousand clones, around 50% of them singletons. As to time point: mouse harvest day 7 after allogeneic transplant. Each mouse received 10^7 T-cell-depleted marrow cells plus 10^6 splenic CD5+ T cells by tail vein. Sequencing used gut tissue. The rearrangement joins TRBV29 to TRBJ2-7, with 8 bases matching TRBD2. The sequence derives from a female BALB/c mouse given C57BL/6 T cells with graft-versus-host disease after an allogeneic hematopoietic cell transplant. CDR3 DNA, as far as it was read: TGTGCTAGCAGTTTGGCTGGGGGGTATGAACAGTAC. Its translation: CASSLAGGYEQY. The full CDR3 protein is CASSLAGGYEQYF.